The rows below give T cell receptor beta chains drawn from one sample of a study of shared clonotypes between healthy human individuals. Method: immunoSEQ multiplex PCR; TCRdb's copy keeps in-frame clones and lacks some. This table holds around 1.5 million clones, 98% found once. Sample: naive CD4+ T cells sorted from blood. All receptors come from a man aged 25-45 years in good health. Each CDR3 is given with its conserved first and last residue. A D gene is named only where the DNA matches it firmly. Only some rows state a clone size, as once, few, many or a class for expanded clones.

j_call | v_call | d_call | cdr3_length | clone_size | cdr3_nt | cdr3_aa
TRBJ2-3 | TRBV7-9 | NA | 14 | NA | TGTGCCAGCAGCAACGGACAGTACACAGATACGCAGTATTTT | CASSNGQYTDTQYF
TRBJ2-1 | TRBV5-4 | NA | 13 | NA | TGTGCCAGCAGCTTGTGGCAGAACAATGAGCAGTTCTTC | CASSLWQNNEQFF
TRBJ2-3 | TRBV11-3 | TRBD2 | 16 | NA | TGTGCCAGGAGAGGCTTAGGACTAGCGGGACCAGATACGCAGTATTTT | CARRGLGLAGPDTQYF
TRBJ1-4 | TRBV5-6 | NA | 14 | NA | TGTGCCAGCAGCAGAACAGGAAGGAATGAAAAACTGTTTTTT | CASSRTGRNEKLFF
TRBJ2-7 | TRBV28 | TRBD2 | 14 | NA | TGTGCCAGCAGGACTAGCGGGAACTCCTACGAGCAGTACTTC | CASRTSGNSYEQYF
TRBJ2-1 | TRBV18 | NA | 16 | NA | TGTGCCAGCTCCCGCATGCAGGGGAGGGGATACAATGAGCAGTTCTTC | CASSRMQGRGYNEQFF
TRBJ2-7 | TRBV7-6 | TRBD2 | 16 | NA | TGTGCCAGCAGCTTAGCCCCGACTAGCGGGAGCCACGAGCAGTACTTC | CASSLAPTSGSHEQYF
TRBJ2-1 | TRBV5-1 | TRBD2 | 19 | once | TGCGCCAGCAGCTTGGGGATGAAGGAGCGGGACGGGACCTACAATGAGCAGTTCTTC | CASSLGMKERDGTYNEQFF
TRBJ2-7 | TRBV5-4 | TRBD1 | 15 | NA | TGTGCCAGCAGCTTGGGGCAGGGGGCTGGATACGAGCAGTACTTC | CASSLGQGAGYEQYF
TRBJ1-4 | TRBV7-2 | NA | 15 | NA | TGTGCCAGCAGCTACAGACGGTCCTTCAATGAAAAACTGTTTTTT | CASSYRRSFNEKLFF
TRBJ2-7 | TRBV11-2 | NA | 17 | NA | TGTGCCAGCAGCTCTTACCCGAGGCGCGGGTCTTTCTACGAGCAGTACTTC | CASSSYPRRGSFYEQYF